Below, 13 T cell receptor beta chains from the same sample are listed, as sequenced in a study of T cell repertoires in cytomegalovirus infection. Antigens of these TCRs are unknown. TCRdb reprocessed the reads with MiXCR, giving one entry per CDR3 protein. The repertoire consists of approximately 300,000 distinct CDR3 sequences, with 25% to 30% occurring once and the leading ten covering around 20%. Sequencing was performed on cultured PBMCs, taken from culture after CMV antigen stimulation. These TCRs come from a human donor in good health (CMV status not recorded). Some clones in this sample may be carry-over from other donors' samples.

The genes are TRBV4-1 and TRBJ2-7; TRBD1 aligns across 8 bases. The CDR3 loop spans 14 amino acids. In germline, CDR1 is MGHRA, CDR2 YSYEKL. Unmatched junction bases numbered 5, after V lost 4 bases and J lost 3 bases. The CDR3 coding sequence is TGCGCCAGCAGCCTCCGGGACAGGAACTACGAGCAGTACTTC. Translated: CASSLRDRNYEQYF.

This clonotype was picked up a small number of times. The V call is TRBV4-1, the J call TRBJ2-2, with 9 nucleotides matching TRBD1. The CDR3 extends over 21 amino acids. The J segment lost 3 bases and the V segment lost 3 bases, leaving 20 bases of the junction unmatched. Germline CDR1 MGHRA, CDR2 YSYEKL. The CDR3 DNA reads TGCGCCAGCAGCCATGCCCCGGGACAGGGAGCCCAACGGGCTTACACCGGGGAGCTGTTTTTT. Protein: CASSHAPGQGAQRAYTGELFF.

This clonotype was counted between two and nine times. The CDR3 is CASSSLSGRVGVSYEQFF. Written as DNA, the CDR3 is TGTGCCAGCAGTTCTCTTAGCGGGAGGGTTGGTGTATCATATGAGCAGTTCTTC. This sequence joins TRBV11-2 and TRBJ2-1, with 11 bases matching TRBD2. CDR3 length equals 18 residues. With 6 bases clipped from V and 8 bases from J, the junction kept 18 bases outside the gene matches. Germline CDR1 is SGHAT and CDR2 is FQNNGV.

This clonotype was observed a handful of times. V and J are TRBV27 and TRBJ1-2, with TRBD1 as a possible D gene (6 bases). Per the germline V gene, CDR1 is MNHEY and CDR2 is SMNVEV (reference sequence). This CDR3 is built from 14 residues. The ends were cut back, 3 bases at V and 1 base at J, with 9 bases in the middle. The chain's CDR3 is CASSLARGNYGYTF. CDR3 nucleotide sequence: TGTGCCAGCAGTTTGGCCAGGGGTAACTATGGCTACACCTTC.

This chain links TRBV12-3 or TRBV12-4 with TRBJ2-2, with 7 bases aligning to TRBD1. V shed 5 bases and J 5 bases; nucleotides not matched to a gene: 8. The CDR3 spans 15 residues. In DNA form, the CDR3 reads TGTGCCAGCAGTCCCTCGACAGGGCGGACCGGGGAGCTGTTTTTT. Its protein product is CASSPSTGRTGELFF.

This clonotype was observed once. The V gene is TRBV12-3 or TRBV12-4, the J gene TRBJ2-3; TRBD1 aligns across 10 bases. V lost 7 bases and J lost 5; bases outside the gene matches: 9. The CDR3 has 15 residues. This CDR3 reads CASTPGTGVGDTQYF. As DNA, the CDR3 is TGTGCCAGCACTCCGGGGACAGGGGTGGGAGATACGCAGTATTTT.

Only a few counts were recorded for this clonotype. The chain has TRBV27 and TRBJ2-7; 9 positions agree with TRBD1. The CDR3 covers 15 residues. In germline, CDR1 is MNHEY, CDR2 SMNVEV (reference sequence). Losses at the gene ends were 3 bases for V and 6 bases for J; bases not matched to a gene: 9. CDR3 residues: CASSLHWTGEREQYF. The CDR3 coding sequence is TGTGCCAGCAGTTTGCATTGGACAGGGGAACGCGAGCAGTACTTC.

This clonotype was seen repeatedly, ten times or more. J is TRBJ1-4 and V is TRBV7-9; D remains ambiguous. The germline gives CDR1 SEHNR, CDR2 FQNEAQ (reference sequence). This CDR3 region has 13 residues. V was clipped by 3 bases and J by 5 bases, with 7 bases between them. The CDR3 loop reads CASSFRQNEKLFF. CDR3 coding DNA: TGTGCCAGCAGCTTCAGACAAAATGAAAAACTGTTTTTT. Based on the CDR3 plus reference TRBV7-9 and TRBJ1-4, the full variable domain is DTGVSQNPRHKITKRGQNVTFRCDPISEHNRLYWYRQTLGQGPEFLTYFQNEAQLEKSRLLSDRFSAERPKGSFSTLEIQRTEQGDSAMYLCASSFRQNEKLFFGSGTQLSVL.

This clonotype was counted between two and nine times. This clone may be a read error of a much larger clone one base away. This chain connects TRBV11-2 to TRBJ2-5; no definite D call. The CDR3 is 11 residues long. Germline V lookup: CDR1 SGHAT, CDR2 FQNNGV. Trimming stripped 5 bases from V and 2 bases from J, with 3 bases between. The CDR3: CASSVQETQYF. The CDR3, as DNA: TGTGCCAGCAGCGTACAAGAGACCCAGTACTTC.

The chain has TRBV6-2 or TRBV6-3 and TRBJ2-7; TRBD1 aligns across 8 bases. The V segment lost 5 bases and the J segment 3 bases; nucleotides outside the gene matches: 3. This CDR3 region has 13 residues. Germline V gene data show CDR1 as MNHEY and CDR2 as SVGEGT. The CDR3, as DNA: TGTGCCAGCAGTGGACAGGGCCTCTACGAGCAGTACTTC. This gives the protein CASSGQGLYEQYF.

The CDR3 DNA reads as TGTGCCAGTAGTATAGAATATGAAGCTTTCTTT. Protein sequence: CASSIEYEAFF. The chain links TRBV19 to TRBJ1-1; D remains unclear. Germline V CDR1 and CDR2: LNHDA, SQIVND (reference sequence). This CDR3 is 11 amino acids long. V lost 0 bases and J 7 bases, leaving 3 bases between the germline ends.

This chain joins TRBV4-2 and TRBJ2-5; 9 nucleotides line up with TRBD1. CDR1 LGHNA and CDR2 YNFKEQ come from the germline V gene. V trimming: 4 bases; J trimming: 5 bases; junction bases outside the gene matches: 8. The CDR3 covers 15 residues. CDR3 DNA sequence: TGTGCCAGCAGCCTCCGACAGGGGGATTCGGAGACCCAGTACTTC. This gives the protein CASSLRQGDSETQYF.

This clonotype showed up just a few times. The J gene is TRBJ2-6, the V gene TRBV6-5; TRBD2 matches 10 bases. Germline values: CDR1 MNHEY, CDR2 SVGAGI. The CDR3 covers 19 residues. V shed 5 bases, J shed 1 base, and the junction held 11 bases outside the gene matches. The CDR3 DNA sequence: TGTGCCAGCAGTGGACCTAGCGGGAGAGGGAGTTCTGGGGCCAACGTCCTGACTTTC. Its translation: CASSGPSGRGSSGANVLTF.